Listed here are 19 T cell receptor beta chains from one sample, sequenced in a study of metastatic and nonmetastatic thyroid tumors. TCRdb reassembled clones from the PCR reads with MiXCR. The sample lists about 47,000 clones, about 25% seen once, with around 3.5% in the top ten. Patients were all untreated before their thyroid surgery. Sequencing was performed on blood. These receptors all come from a male donor with papillary thyroid cancer or a benign thyroid nodule (not recorded which). Some clones in this sample may be carry-over from other donors' samples.

This clone was found many times. The chain joins TRBV14 to TRBJ2-3; D not resolved. V was shortened by 4 bases and J by 3 bases, with 11 bases between the two germline ends. CDR1 and CDR2 from the germline V gene are SGHDN and FVKESK. The CDR3 length is 14 residues. CDR3 in DNA: TGTGCCAGCAGCCGCGCTCTAGGGACAGATACGCAGTATTTT. It yields the protein CASSRALGTDTQYF.

Many counts were recorded for this clone. The chain is built from TRBV19 and TRBJ2-7; perhaps TRBD1 as D (5 bases). The CDR3 has 16 amino acids. In germline, CDR1 is LNHDA, CDR2 SQIVND (reference sequence). V dropped 1 base and J dropped 6 bases, with 19 bases sitting between them. The CDR3 DNA follows: TGTGCCAGTAGTATAGGTGGGCCAGGGAAGGCATCCGAGCAGTACTTC. This translates into CASSIGGPGKASEQYF.

This clone showed up many times. The chain recombines TRBV10-2 with TRBJ1-1; a weak D match, TRBD1 (5 bases). V gave up 6 bases and J gave up 1 base, with 12 bases separating them. The CDR3 covers 14 residues. Germline loops: CDR1 WSHSY, CDR2 SAAADI. CDR3 region: CASRLGPSNTEAFF. In DNA form, the CDR3 reads TGCGCCAGCAGACTGGGACCTTCGAACACTGAAGCTTTCTTT.

Many counts were recorded for this clone. This chain links TRBV7-2 with TRBJ2-5; 8 nucleotides align to TRBD2. The CDR3 has 14 residues. Per the germline V gene, CDR1 is SGHTA and CDR2 is FQGNSA. Trimming at V came to 5 bases and at J to 4 bases, leaving 6 bases not matched to a gene. The CDR3 spells CASSLLTSAETQYF. The DNA for the CDR3 is TGTGCCAGCAGCCTACTGACTAGCGCAGAGACCCAGTACTTC. Complete variable domain (other parts from reference TRBV7-2 and TRBJ2-5): GAGVSQSPSNKVTEKGKDVELRCDPISGHTALYWYRQSLGQGLEFLIYFQGNSAPDKSGLPSDRFSAERTGGSVSTLTIQRTQQEDSAVYLCASSLLTSAETQYFGPGTRLLVL.

This clone has ten or more counts. DNA of the CDR3: TGTGCCAGCAGTGACTCGGACAGCAATGAGCAGTTCTTC. It yields the protein CASSDSDSNEQFF. V gene TRBV6-4 combines with J gene TRBJ2-1; possible D gene TRBD1, 6 bases. This CDR3 contains 13 residues. V was trimmed by 0 bases and J by 6 bases, leaving 6 bases between them. From germline, CDR1 is MRHNA and CDR2 SNTAGT.

This clone came up a few times. The V call is TRBV27, the J call TRBJ2-7, with D perhaps matching TRBD2 (6 bases). The V and J ends lost 6 bases and 4 bases respectively, with 7 bases between them. Germline CDR1 is MNHEY and CDR2 is SMNVEV (reference sequence). The CDR3 consists of 11 residues. CDR3 nucleotide sequence: TGTGCCAGCAGAGGAGGGTACGAGCAGTACTTC. Translation gives CASRGGYEQYF.

There are many counts of this clone. The chain links TRBV7-6 to TRBJ2-2, with TRBD1 identical over 8 bases. The J segment lost 1 base and the V segment lost 5 bases, leaving 3 bases of the junction unmatched. Germline assignment: CDR1 SGHVS and CDR2 FNYEAQ. The CDR3 spans 15 residues. The CDR3 loop reads CASSPGGWNTGELFF. Here the CDR3 DNA reads TGTGCCAGCAGCCCAGGGGGCTGGAACACCGGGGAGCTGTTTTTT.

This clone was seen ten or more times. An end of the junction does not agree with germline; a read error may underlie this. The chain is built from TRBV5-4 and TRBJ2-1; TRBD2 agrees at 9 bases. Germline V lookup: CDR1 SGHNT, CDR2 YYREEE (reference sequence). The CDR3 runs to 15 residues. The CDR3 loop is CASSFPLSRAGGPLF. DNA for the CDR3: TGTGCCAGCAGCTTTCCCCTCTCTAGAGCGGGAGGCCCTCTCTTC.

In its sample, this clone was seen a few times. The genes are TRBV6-1 and TRBJ2-5, with 9 bases aligning to TRBD1. V was pared by 5 bases and J by 3 bases, with 1 base of the junction left unmatched. The CDR3 sequence is 13 residues long. Germline CDR1 reads MNHNS; CDR2 reads SASEGT. The CDR3 DNA is TGTGCCAGCAGTAGGGACAGGGAAGAGACCCAGTACTTC. This gives the protein CASSRDREETQYF.

This clone was observed many times. V usage is TRBV6-1 and J usage is TRBJ2-7, with 10 positions matching TRBD2. V lost 7 bases, J lost 0 bases, and 9 bases stayed unmatched. The CDR3 has 16 amino acids. CDR1 is MNHNS and CDR2 is SASEGT in the germline V gene. The CDR3 loop reads CASTSLGLAVSYEQYF. In nucleotides, the CDR3 is TGTGCCAGCACCTCTCTTGGACTAGCGGTCTCCTACGAGCAGTACTTC.

There are many counts of this clone. The gene calls are TRBV6-1 and TRBJ1-1; TRBD1 agrees at 9 bases. J gave up 12 bases and V 9 bases, and 8 bases lay outside the gene matches. Germline V gene data show CDR1 as MNHNS and CDR2 as SASEGT. The CDR3 is made up of 11 amino acids. In DNA, the CDR3 is TGTGCCAGTTCACAGGGGGCGCGAACTTTCTTT. It codes for CASSQGARTFF.

The sample holds many counts of this clone. The junction and the germline gene differ at one end; a read error may be behind it. Other DNA sequences of this sample code for an identical CDR3. The chain links TRBV19 to TRBJ1-4; 7 bases agree with TRBD1. Germline values: CDR1 LNHDA, CDR2 SQIVND (reference sequence). This CDR3 contains 16 residues. The CDR3 loop is CASSPAQGWSNEKLFF. CDR3 sequence (DNA): TGCGCCAGTAGTCCGGCACAGGGGTGGAGTAATGAAAAACTGTTTTTT.

Ten or more counts support this clone. V usage is TRBV7-2 and J usage is TRBJ2-5, with 12 bases fitting TRBD2. CDR3 length equals 16 residues. Germline lookup yields CDR1 SGHTA and CDR2 FQGNSA. V was pared by 6 bases and J by 4 bases, with 9 bases of the junction left unmatched. Here the CDR3 DNA reads TGTGCCAGCAGACCGACTAGCGGGAGAAGGGGAGAGACCCAGTACTTC. Residues: CASRPTSGRRGETQYF.

In this sample, this clone turned up many times. The V call is TRBV6-5, the J call TRBJ2-3; TRBD2 is a possible D gene (5 bases). The germline gives CDR1 MNHEY, CDR2 SVGAGI. The CDR3 is 15 amino acids. V lost 2 bases and J 0 bases, leaving 9 bases between the germline ends. The CDR3 loop is CASSYEEVSTDTQYF. Here the CDR3 DNA reads TGTGCCAGCAGTTACGAGGAGGTTAGCACAGATACGCAGTATTTT.

The chain carries TRBV19 and TRBJ1-1, with D hard to call. Germline V gene lookup returns CDR1 LNHDA and CDR2 SQIVND (reference sequence). V was cut by 3 bases and J by 1 base, with 9 bases left in between. The CDR3 totals 14 residues. CDR3 region: CASSISRGNTEAFF. The CDR3 DNA reads TGTGCCAGTAGTATCTCCCGGGGGAACACTGAAGCTTTCTTT.

The sample holds a few counts of this clone. The chain combines TRBV9 with TRBJ2-3, with D perhaps matching TRBD1 (6 bases). Trimming removed 4 bases at V and 4 bases at J, with 19 bases between. Germline V gives CDR1 SGDLS, CDR2 YYNGEE. This CDR3 contains 16 residues. CDR3 in DNA: TGTGCCAGCAGCTATACCGGGACAACCGGCGCAGATACGCAGTATTTT. Translated, it gives CASSYTGTTGADTQYF.

V is TRBV30 and J is TRBJ1-2, with D hard to call. Germline loops: CDR1 GTSNPN, CDR2 SVGIG (reference sequence). This CDR3 is 14 amino acids long. V was cut by 1 base and J by 5 bases, with 14 bases left in between. CDR3 residues: CAWSERWQPYGYTF. The CDR3 DNA reads as TGTGCCTGGAGTGAACGTTGGCAGCCTTATGGCTACACCTTC.

The sample holds many counts of this clone. The chain has TRBV5-4 and TRBJ1-1; TRBD1 matches 10 bases. This CDR3 contains 15 residues. V lost 2 bases and J lost 5; bases outside the gene matches: 6. CDR1 is SGHNT and CDR2 is YYREEE in the germline V gene (reference sequence). The CDR3 sequence: CASSFYGQGGTEAFF. The CDR3, as DNA: TGTGCCAGCAGCTTTTATGGACAGGGGGGGACTGAAGCTTTCTTT.

This clone was picked up many times. The chain is built from TRBV10-3 and TRBJ2-3; no definite D call. The CDR3 has 13 residues. V lost 0 bases to trimming and J lost 5 bases, with 6 bases between them. Germline CDR1 reads ENHRY; CDR2 reads SYGVKD. CDR3 in DNA: TGTGCCATCAGTGAGTCCGAGGTAGATACGCAGTATTTT. The encoded protein is CAISESEVDTQYF.